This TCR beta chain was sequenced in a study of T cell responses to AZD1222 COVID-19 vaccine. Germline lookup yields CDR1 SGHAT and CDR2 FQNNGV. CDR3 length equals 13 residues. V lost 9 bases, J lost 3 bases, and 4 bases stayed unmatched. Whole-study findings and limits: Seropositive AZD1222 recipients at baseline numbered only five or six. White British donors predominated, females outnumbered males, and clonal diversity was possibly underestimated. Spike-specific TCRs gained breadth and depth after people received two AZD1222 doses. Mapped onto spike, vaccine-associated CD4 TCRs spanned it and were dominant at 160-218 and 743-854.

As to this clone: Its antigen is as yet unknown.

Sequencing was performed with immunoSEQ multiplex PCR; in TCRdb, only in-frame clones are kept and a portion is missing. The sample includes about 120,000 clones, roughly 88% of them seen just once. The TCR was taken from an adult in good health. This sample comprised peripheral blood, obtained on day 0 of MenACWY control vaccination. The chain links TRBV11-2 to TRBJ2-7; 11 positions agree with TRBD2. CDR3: CASKLAGDYEQYF. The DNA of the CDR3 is TGTGCCAGTAAACTAGCGGGAGACTACGAGCAGTACTTC.